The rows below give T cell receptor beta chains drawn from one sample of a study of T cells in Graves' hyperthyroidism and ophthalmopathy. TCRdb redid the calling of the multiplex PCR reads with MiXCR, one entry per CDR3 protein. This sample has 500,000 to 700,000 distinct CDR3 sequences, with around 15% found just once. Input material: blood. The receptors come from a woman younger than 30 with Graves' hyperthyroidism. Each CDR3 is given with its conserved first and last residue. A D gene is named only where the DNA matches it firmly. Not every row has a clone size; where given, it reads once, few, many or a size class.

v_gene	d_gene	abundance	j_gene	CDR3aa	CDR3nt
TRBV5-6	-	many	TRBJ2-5	CASSLGVGQETQYF	TGTGCCAGCAGCTTGGGGGTGGGCCAAGAGACCCAGTACTTC
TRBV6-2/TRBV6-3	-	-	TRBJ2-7	CASSYSSDYEQYF	TGTGCCAGCAGTTACTCCTCGGACTACGAGCAGTACTTC
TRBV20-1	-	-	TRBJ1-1	CSAREGARTEAFF	TGCAGTGCTAGAGAGGGGGCAAGAACTGAAGCTTTCTTT
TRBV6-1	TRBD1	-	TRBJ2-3	CASSEGDSSTDTQYF	TGTGCCAGCAGTGAAGGGGACAGTAGCACAGATACGCAGTATTTT
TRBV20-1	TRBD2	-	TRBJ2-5	CSARDSASGGGYQETQYF	TGCAGTGCTAGAGATTCGGCTAGCGGGGGGGGGTACCAAGAGACCCAGTACTTC
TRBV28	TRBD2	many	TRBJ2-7	CASSPSGGTFSYEQYF	TGTGCCAGCAGTCCTTCGGGAGGGACATTCTCCTACGAGCAGTACTTC
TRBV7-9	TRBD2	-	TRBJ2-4	CASSLVAGGRGAKNIQYF	TGTGCCAGCAGCTTAGTAGCGGGGGGGCGGGGCGCCAAAAACATTCAGTACTTC
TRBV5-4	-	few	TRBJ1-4	CASSLEAATNEKLFF	TGTGCCAGCAGCTTGGAGGCAGCAACTAATGAAAAACTGTTTTTT
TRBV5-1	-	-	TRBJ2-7	CASSLALGLAIDPSYEQYF	TGCGCCAGCAGCTTGGCCCTCGGACTCGCTATCGATCCTTCCTACGAGCAGTACTTC
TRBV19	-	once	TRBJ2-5	CASSPRFRHQQETQYF	TGTGCCAGTAGTCCTCGATTTCGGCATCAGCAAGAGACCCAGTACTTC
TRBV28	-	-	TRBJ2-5	CASSFWAGAKETQYF	TGTGCCAGCAGTTTTTGGGCAGGGGCGAAAGAGACCCAGTACTTC
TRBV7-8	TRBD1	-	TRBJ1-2	CASSFRDSSNYGYTF	TGTGCCAGCAGCTTCCGGGACAGTTCGAACTATGGCTACACCTTC
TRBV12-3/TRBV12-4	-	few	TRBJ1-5	CASTEGLHNQPQHF	TGTGCCAGCACCGAGGGACTGCACAATCAGCCCCAGCATTTT
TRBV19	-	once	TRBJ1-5	CASTHPPNQPQHF	TGTGCCAGTACCCACCCCCCCAATCAGCCCCAGCATTTT
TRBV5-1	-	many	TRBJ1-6	CASSLEGTGSSPLHF	TGCGCCAGCAGCTTGGAGGGGACGGGCAGTTCACCCCTCCACTTT
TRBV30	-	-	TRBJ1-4	CAWSVSRPPFYEKLFF	TGTGCCTGGAGTGTTAGTAGACCACCTTTTTATGAAAAACTGTTTTTT
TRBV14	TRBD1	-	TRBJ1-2	CASSHGTGGSGYTF	TGTGCCAGCAGCCATGGGACAGGGGGCTCTGGCTACACCTTC
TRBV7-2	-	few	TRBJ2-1	CASSPPPWLSSYNEQFF	TGTGCCAGCAGCCCACCTCCCTGGTTAAGCTCCTACAATGAGCAGTTCTTC
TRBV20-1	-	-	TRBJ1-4	CSAPEGGNEKLFF	TGCAGTGCCCCGGAGGGGGGTAATGAAAAACTGTTTTTT
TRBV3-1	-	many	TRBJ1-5	CASSHYGVYSNQPQHF	TGTGCCAGCAGCCATTACGGGGTGTATAGCAATCAGCCCCAGCATTTT
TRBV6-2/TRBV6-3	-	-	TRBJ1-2	CASSYLPGRLNYGYTF	TGTGCCAGCAGTTACTTGCCAGGTAGACTGAACTATGGCTACACCTTC
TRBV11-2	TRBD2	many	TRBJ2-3	CASSSPTGLMDWDTQYF	TGTGCCAGCAGCTCTCCAACGGGACTAATGGACTGGGATACGCAGTATTTT
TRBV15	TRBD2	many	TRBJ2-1	CATSRLGLAESSGNEQFF	TGTGCCACCAGCAGACTGGGACTAGCGGAATCATCGGGGAATGAGCAGTTCTTC
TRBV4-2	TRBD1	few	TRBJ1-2	CASSQLAWTGNHGYTF	TGTGCCAGCAGCCAACTCGCCTGGACAGGGAATCATGGCTACACCTTC
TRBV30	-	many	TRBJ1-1	CAWSRGRGTEAFF	TGTGCCTGGAGCCGGGGGCGGGGTACTGAAGCTTTCTTT
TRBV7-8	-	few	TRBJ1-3	CASSHAGGGSGNTIYF	TGTGCCAGCAGCCACGCGGGGGGGGGCTCTGGAAACACCATATATTTT
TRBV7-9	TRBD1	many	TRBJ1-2	CASSLGDSYGYTF	TGTGCCAGCAGCTTAGGGGACAGCTATGGCTACACCTTC
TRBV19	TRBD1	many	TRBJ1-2	CASSIPLGQDYGYTF	TGTGCCAGTAGTATCCCCCTCGGACAGGACTATGGCTACACCTTC
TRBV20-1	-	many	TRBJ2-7	CSARDTRRGGEQYF	TGCAGTGCTAGAGATACCCGCCGGGGAGGCGAGCAGTACTTC
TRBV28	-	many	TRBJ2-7	CASSSTLTGEQYF	TGTGCCAGCAGTTCGACACTTACGGGCGAGCAGTACTTC
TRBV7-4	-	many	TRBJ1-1	CASSAEPLTLHPVHMNTEAFF	TGTGCCAGCAGCGCAGAACCCCTAACGCTCCACCCGGTACACATGAACACTGAAGCTTTCTTT
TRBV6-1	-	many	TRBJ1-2	CASSVAGGRGGYTF	TGTGCCAGCAGTGTAGCCGGTGGCCGGGGTGGCTACACCTTC
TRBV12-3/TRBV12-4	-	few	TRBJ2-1	CASRTISGDEQFF	TGTGCCAGCAGAACCATTAGCGGCGATGAGCAGTTCTTC
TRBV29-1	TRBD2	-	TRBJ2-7	CSVGLAGAEQYF	TGCAGCGTTGGGCTAGCGGGAGCCGAGCAGTACTTC
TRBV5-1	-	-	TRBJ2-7	CASSLVLERTYEQYF	TGCGCCAGCAGCTTGGTCCTAGAACGAACCTACGAGCAGTACTTC
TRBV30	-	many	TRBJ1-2	CAWNVLSGYTF	TGTGCCTGGAACGTACTGAGTGGCTACACCTTC